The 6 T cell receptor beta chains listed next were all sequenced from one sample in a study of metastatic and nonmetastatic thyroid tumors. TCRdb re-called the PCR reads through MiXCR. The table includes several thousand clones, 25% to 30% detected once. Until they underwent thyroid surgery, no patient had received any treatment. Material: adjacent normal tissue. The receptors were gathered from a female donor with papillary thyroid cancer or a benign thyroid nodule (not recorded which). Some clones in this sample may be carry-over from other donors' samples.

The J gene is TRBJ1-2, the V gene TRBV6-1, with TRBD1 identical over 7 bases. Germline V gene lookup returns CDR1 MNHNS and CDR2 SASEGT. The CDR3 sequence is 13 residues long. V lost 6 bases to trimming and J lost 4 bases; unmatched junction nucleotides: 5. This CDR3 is CASSWDRSYGYTF. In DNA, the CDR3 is TGTGCCAGCAGCTGGGACAGAAGCTATGGCTACACCTTC.

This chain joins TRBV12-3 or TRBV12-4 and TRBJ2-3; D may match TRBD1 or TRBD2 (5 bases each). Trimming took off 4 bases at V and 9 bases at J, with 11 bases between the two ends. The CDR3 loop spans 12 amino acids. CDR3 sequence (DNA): TGTGCCAGCAGTTCTGGGGGTGACACGCAGTATTTT. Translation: CASSSGGDTQYF.

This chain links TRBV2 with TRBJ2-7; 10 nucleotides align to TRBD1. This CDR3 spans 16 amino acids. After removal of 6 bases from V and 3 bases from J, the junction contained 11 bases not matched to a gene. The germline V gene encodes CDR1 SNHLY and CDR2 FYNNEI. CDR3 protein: CASREAGTGVGYEQYF. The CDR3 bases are TGTGCCAGCAGAGAGGCCGGGACAGGGGTTGGCTACGAGCAGTACTTC.

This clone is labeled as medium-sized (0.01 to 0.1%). The CDR3 protein is CASSLAGAGDTQYF. The CDR3 DNA reads as TGTGCCAGCAGTCTAGCGGGAGCCGGAGATACGCAGTATTTT. The rearrangement joins TRBV27 to TRBJ2-3; 10 positions agree with TRBD2. Germline CDR1 is MNHEY and CDR2 is SMNVEV (reference sequence). The J segment lost 5 bases and the V segment lost 5 bases, leaving 4 bases of the junction unmatched. There are 14 residues in the CDR3.

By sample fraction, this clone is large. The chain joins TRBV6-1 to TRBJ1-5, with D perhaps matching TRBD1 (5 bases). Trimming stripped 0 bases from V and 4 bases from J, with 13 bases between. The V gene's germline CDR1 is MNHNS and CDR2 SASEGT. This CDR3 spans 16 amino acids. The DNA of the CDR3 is TGTGCCAGCAGTGAAGCGAGGGCAGGGAGGAATCAGCCCCAGCATTTT. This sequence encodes CASSEARAGRNQPQHF.

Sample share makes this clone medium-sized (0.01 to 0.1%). The CDR3 protein is CASSGQTVYEQYF. Written as DNA, the CDR3 is TGTGCCAGCAGCGGCCAGACCGTCTACGAGCAGTACTTC. This sequence joins TRBV14 and TRBJ2-7; D not certain. V was cut by 5 bases and J by 3 bases, with 11 bases left in between. Germline lookup yields CDR1 SGHDN and CDR2 FVKESK. CDR3 size: 13 residues.